This T cell receptor (beta chain) originates from a study of shared clonotypes between healthy human individuals (dated by TCRdb to about 2020). In terms of the full investigation: The cohort included a few men and a couple of women between 18 and 49 years of age. For each donor, three plates each were used for CD4 naive and CD4 memory, two plates were used for CD8 naive, and one plate was used for CD8 memory. To estimate repertoire size and how much clonotypes are shared between individuals, the study performed deep sequencing of blood TCR repertoires from about five healthy adults. Libraries were prepared and TCR repertoires were sequenced by different laboratories using diverse techniques, in order to increase sequencing depth and limit assay-specific biases. Per donor, leukapheresis produced somewhere between about 0.9 and 9.5 billion PBMCs. The study at large found these results: Because the study included a small number of donors, the genetic and exposure-history diversity represented was limited. Sampling was restricted to blood, and TCR repertoires in tissue are likely to differ from TCR repertoires in blood. Pairwise subsampling indicated that sequencing depth was expected to affect the degree of clonotype sharing among donors. Naive subsets generally had larger estimated clonotype richness than memory subsets. Even with the large sequencing depth, rarefaction of the sorted-subset datasets indicated that sequencing was incomplete. Sharing across a few donors was observed for approximately 5% of naive CD4, 3% to 3.5% of naive CD8, 2% to 2.5% of memory CD4, and roughly 0.4% of memory CD8 clonotypes. Compared with non-shared clonotypes, the clonotypes found in all four sorted-subset donors had higher generation probabilities.

The cysteine opens and the phenylalanine closes a CDR3 of 15 amino acids. The retained sequence is limited to the CDR3, 45 bases, with the frame set at the first base. V lost 4 bases and J lost 3 bases; the stretch between them is 15 bases long. CDR1 PRHDT and CDR2 FYEKMQ were looked up in the germline V gene (reference sequence). About this clone: Its antigen remains unidentified. No base qualities exist here, and no much larger clone lies one base off it.

CD8 naive samples consisted of CD45RO-negative cells that were positively selected for CCR7, yielding a CD45RA+CCR7+ population without TemRA cells. Healthy HIV-negative adults with no recently reported acute infections or vaccinations were included as donors. Every donor was a Caucasian adult living in Nashville, Tennessee, USA. After blood collection by leukapheresis, PBMCs were isolated using Ficoll-Histopaque density gradient centrifugation and then cryopreserved in the vapor phase of liquid nitrogen. Purity and quantity of every magnetically sorted T cell population were checked by analytical flow cytometry. Genomic DNA was isolated from each sorted fraction and quantified by UV absorbance on a Nanodrop 2000c. TCR CDR3 regions were amplified from genomic DNA by multiplex PCR using the deep immunoSEQ assay. Extracted genomic DNA from each cell subset was spread evenly across all wells of several immunoSEQ 96-well plates, with each plate serving as a replicate. For sorted subsets, each replicate PCR was loaded with 200 ng genomic DNA, equivalent to 25,000 to 30,000 T cell genomes. Purified libraries were measured with a Qubit 3.0 fluorometer, size-checked on a Bioanalyzer 2100, and measured again with the KAPA Library Quantification kit. Each immunoSEQ 96-well plate was sequenced on its own single-read 150-cycle Illumina NextSeq 550 flow cell. In the original analysis: Because the immunoSEQ output held only junctional sequences and lacked quality scores, the filtering could not match the filtering applied to full-length reads. To assign V/J genes and CDR3, sequences were annotated using PyIR, a Python wrapper for IgBLAST v1.9, with IMGT germline references. Reads were filtered out if the reads had weak V/J assignments (E-value above 1e-6), no CDR3, stop codons, out-of-frame junctions, or ambiguous translated residues. A V3J clonotype was defined by an identical inferred V gene, J gene, and CDR3 amino acid sequence. Percentage overlap between repertoires was calculated by dividing the number of shared unique clonotypes by the size of the smaller repertoire. Richness of each repertoire was evaluated using RTK rarefaction, the Chao1 estimator, and Recon v2.1 estimates of unobserved clonotypes. OLGA was used to compute generation probabilities for all TCRbeta clonotypes that the gDNA method yielded from a handful of donors. TCRdb took this table from immuneACCESS and kept in-frame rearrangements with V and J called. Such tables lack part of the clones; where checked against another copy, unresolved V genes explain under half of the gap, and the rest is unexplained. The V and J calls and the clone size are those of that table, but D and trimming were determined from the DNA. The sample table contains about 2.1 million clones; only one count was recorded for just over 90% of them. Under 2% of the sample goes to the ten largest clones.

This TCR was recovered from a man between 18 and 35 years old in good health. Some clones in this sample may be carry-over from other donors' samples. Sequenced input: naive CD8+ T cells from PBMCs. What this sample's cell subset or site label stands for: CD45RA+CCR7+. Recombination connected TRBV13 to TRBJ1-2, with TRBD1 perhaps the D gene, on 6 matching bases. The CDR3 amino acid sequence is: CASSSDRDTDYGYTF. The nucleotides read TGTGCCAGCAGCTCGGACCGGGACACAGACTATGGCTACACCTTC.